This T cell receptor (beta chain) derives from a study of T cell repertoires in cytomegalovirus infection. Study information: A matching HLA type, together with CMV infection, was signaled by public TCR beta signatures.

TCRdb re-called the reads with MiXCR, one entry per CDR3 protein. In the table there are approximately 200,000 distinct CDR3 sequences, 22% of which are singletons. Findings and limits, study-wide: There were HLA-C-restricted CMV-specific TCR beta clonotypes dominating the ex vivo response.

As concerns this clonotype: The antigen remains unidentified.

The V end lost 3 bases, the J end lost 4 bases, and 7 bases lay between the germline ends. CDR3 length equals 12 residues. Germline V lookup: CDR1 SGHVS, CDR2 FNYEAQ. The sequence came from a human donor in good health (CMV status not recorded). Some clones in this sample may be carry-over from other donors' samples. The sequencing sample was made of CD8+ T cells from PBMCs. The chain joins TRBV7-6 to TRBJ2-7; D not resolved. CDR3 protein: CASSFPTYEQYF. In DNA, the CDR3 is TGTGCCAGCAGCTTTCCCACGTACGAGCAGTACTTC.